The 26 T cell receptor beta chains in this list originate from one sample, sequenced in a study of early T cells in non-severe SARS-CoV-2 infection. In TCRdb, the 5' RACE reads were re-called with MiXCR into one record per CDR3 protein. The sample includes about 66,000 distinct CDR3 sequences, just over 20% of them seen just once. Material: whole blood, obtained at baseline. The receptors were sampled from an adult who was a healthcare worker with PCR-confirmed SARS-CoV-2 infection or an uninfected control (not recorded which).

This clonotype was seen a handful of times. This chain links TRBV12-3 or TRBV12-4 with TRBJ1-2; a possible D gene is TRBD1 (6 bases). V lost 3 bases, J lost 8 bases, and 19 bases lay in between. The CDR3 loop spans 15 amino acids. In nucleotides, the CDR3 is TGTGCCAGCAGTTTGGCCTTCTTCGTCACAGGGGGCTACACCTTC. Its protein product is CASSLAFFVTGGYTF.

This clonotype was seen only a few times. The chain joins TRBV2 to TRBJ2-5; 8 bases are shared with TRBD1. V shed 5 bases, J shed 2 bases, and the junction held 7 bases outside the gene matches. Germline loops: CDR1 SNHLY, CDR2 FYNNEI. The CDR3 has 15 residues. CDR3 protein: CASSPDRGAQETQYF. In nucleotides, the CDR3 is TGTGCCAGCAGTCCCGACAGGGGTGCACAAGAGACCCAGTACTTC.

This rearrangement joins TRBV4-1 to TRBJ2-5; D unresolved. The CDR3 covers 14 residues. With 0 bases removed from V and 4 bases from J, the gap between germline ends came to 9 bases. The V gene's germline CDR1 is MGHRA and CDR2 YSYEKL. The CDR3 DNA reads TGCGCCAGCAGCCAAGATTTTCTGTTAGAGACCCAGTACTTC. Its protein is CASSQDFLLETQYF.

The V gene is TRBV7-8, the J gene TRBJ1-1; perhaps TRBD1 as D (5 bases). The CDR3 covers 13 residues. CDR1 is SGHVS, CDR2 FQNEAQ, per germline. V was shortened by 3 bases and J by 4 bases, with 9 bases between the two germline ends. The CDR3 region has the DNA TGTGCCAGCAGCTTTGCAGGGCTCACTGAAGCTTTCTTT. It is translated as CASSFAGLTEAFF.

V usage is TRBV5-4 and J usage is TRBJ2-1; 12 positions agree with TRBD1. Germline V lookup: CDR1 SGHNT, CDR2 YYREEE (reference sequence). J gave up 8 bases and V 5 bases, and 5 bases lay outside the gene matches. The CDR3 loop spans 14 amino acids. CDR3: CASRGTGGLDEQFF. The DNA for the CDR3 is TGTGCCAGCAGGGGGACAGGGGGCTTGGATGAGCAGTTCTTC.

There are a few counts of this clonotype. The V call is TRBV29-1, the J call TRBJ2-3; 8 bases match TRBD2. The CDR3 has 17 residues. V dropped 6 bases and J dropped 3; count of bases not matched to a gene: 17. Germline assignment: CDR1 SQVTM and CDR2 ANQGSEA. For the CDR3, the DNA is TGCAGCGTCGGAAAATACGGGACTAGTGGATTGACAGATACGCAGTATTTT. Protein product: CSVGKYGTSGLTDTQYF.

This clonotype appeared a few times. V usage is TRBV12-3 or TRBV12-4 and J usage is TRBJ2-4, with D unresolved. The germline V and J ends were trimmed by 7 bases and 5 bases, with 12 bases remaining between them. The CDR3 is made up of 13 amino acids. DNA for the CDR3: TGTGCCAGCACCCATAACACCGAAAACATTCAGTACTTC. Its translation: CASTHNTENIQYF.

The V call is TRBV3-1, the J call TRBJ1-2; unclear D gene. The CDR3 covers 15 residues. V was trimmed by 4 bases and J by 4 bases, leaving 16 bases between them. Germline V gene sequence: CDR1 LGHDT, CDR2 YNNKEL (reference sequence). CDR3 in amino acids: CASSPSTKDLYGYTF. Written as DNA, the CDR3 is TGTGCCAGCAGCCCTTCGACGAAGGACCTCTATGGCTACACCTTC.

This sequence joins TRBV20-1 and TRBJ1-2, with 8 bases aligning to TRBD1. There are 14 residues in the CDR3. Germline CDR1 is DFQATT and CDR2 is SNEGSKA (reference sequence). With 6 bases clipped from V and 6 bases from J, the junction kept 12 bases outside the gene matches. The chain's CDR3 is CSAWGQAEPNGYTF. The DNA of the CDR3 is TGCAGTGCATGGGGACAGGCCGAGCCGAATGGCTACACCTTC.

The chain is built from TRBV2 and TRBJ2-3; D is ambiguous. Germline assignment: CDR1 SNHLY and CDR2 FYNNEI. This CDR3 has 13 residues. V lost 3 bases, J lost 2 bases, and 6 bases lay in between. CDR3 coding DNA: TGTGCCAGCAGTGATCAGGCCACAGATACGCAGTATTTT. It yields the protein CASSDQATDTQYF.

The V gene is TRBV7-9, the J gene TRBJ2-3, with D maybe TRBD1 (5 bases). The CDR3 is 14 amino acids. The germline V gene encodes CDR1 SEHNR and CDR2 FQNEAQ (reference sequence). V was pared by 4 bases and J by 6 bases, with 14 bases between. CDR3 amino acids: CASSSLDKGDTQYF. CDR3 in DNA: TGTGCCAGCAGCTCTTTGGACAAAGGGGATACGCAGTATTTT.

The chain recombines TRBV14 with TRBJ2-7; 9 positions agree with TRBD1. V shed 8 bases and J 4 bases; nucleotides not matched to a gene: 3. The CDR3 is 12 residues long. Germline CDR1 and CDR2: SGHDN and FVKESK. CDR3 DNA sequence: TGTGCCAGCGGGACAGGGTTTTACGAGCAGTACTTC. Translating it yields CASGTGFYEQYF.

V gene TRBV13 combines with J gene TRBJ2-7; D is perhaps TRBD1 or TRBD2 (6 bases each). CDR3 length equals 13 residues. CDR1 is PRHDT and CDR2 is FYEKMQ in the germline V gene (reference sequence). V was clipped by 5 bases and J by 6 bases, with 14 bases between them. As DNA, the CDR3 is TGTGCCAGCAGCCAATTACAGGGAGGCGAGCAGTACTTC. As protein: CASSQLQGGEQYF.

The chain recombines TRBV10-3 with TRBJ2-2, with D unclear. Germline CDR1 ENHRY, CDR2 SYGVKD. V was pared by 8 bases and J by 0 bases, with 13 bases between. The CDR3 consists of 15 residues. CDR3 protein: CAISSGSTNTGELFF. Here the CDR3 DNA reads TGTGCCATCTCATCCGGGTCTACGAACACCGGGGAGCTGTTTTTT.

This clonotype was seen many times. V and J are TRBV7-8 and TRBJ1-2; no clear D. Germline CDR1 and CDR2: SGHVS and FQNEAQ. CDR3 size: 12 residues. With 1 base removed from V and 4 bases from J, the gap between germline ends came to 4 bases. CDR3 amino acids: CASSLDRYGYTF. The CDR3 DNA sequence: TGTGCCAGCAGCTTAGATCGCTATGGCTACACCTTC. Combining the CDR3 with reference TRBV7-8 and TRBJ1-2 gives the whole variable domain GAGVSQSPRYKVAKRGQDVALRCDPISGHVSLFWYQQALGQGPEFLTYFQNEAQLDKSGLPSDRFFAERPEGSVSTLKIQRTQQEDSAVYLCASSLDRYGYTFGSGTRLTVV.

The genes are TRBV29-1 and TRBJ1-2; 7 nucleotides align to TRBD1. V shed 3 bases, J shed 6 bases, and the junction held 4 bases outside the gene matches. CDR1 and CDR2 from the germline V gene are SQVTM and ANQGSEA. CDR3 size: 12 residues. CDR3 sequence: CSVDLQGHGYTF. The CDR3 nucleotides read TGCAGCGTTGACTTACAGGGGCATGGCTACACCTTC.

The V gene is TRBV19, the J gene TRBJ2-1; 9 bases are shared with TRBD1. V trimming: 7 bases; J trimming: 0 bases; junction bases outside the gene matches: 4. From germline, CDR1 is LNHDA and CDR2 SQIVND (reference sequence). This CDR3 has 15 residues. The CDR3 protein is CASTAGQGSYNEQFF. Written as DNA, the CDR3 is TGTGCCAGTACCGCGGGACAGGGCTCCTACAATGAGCAGTTCTTC.

This clonotype was seen many times. The rearrangement joins TRBV7-2 to TRBJ2-1, with D possibly TRBD1 on 5 matching bases. Germline CDR1 reads SGHTA; CDR2 reads FQGNSA. This CDR3 is 12 amino acids long. The V end lost 2 bases, the J end lost 8 bases, and 7 bases lay between the germline ends. CDR3: CASSLWGYEQFF. CDR3 coding DNA: TGTGCCAGCAGCTTATGGGGCTATGAGCAGTTCTTC.

V is TRBV4-2 and J is TRBJ2-5; TRBD2 matches at 11 bases. With 1 base clipped from V and 7 bases from J, the junction kept 17 bases outside the gene matches. Germline V lookup: CDR1 LGHNA, CDR2 YNFKEQ. CDR3 size: 19 residues. CDR3 amino acids: CASSQGATSGVIDRVTQYF. As DNA, the CDR3 is TGTGCCAGCAGCCAAGGGGCGACTAGCGGGGTTATCGATCGTGTGACCCAGTACTTC.

The chain uses TRBV30 and TRBJ2-3, with 11 bases fitting TRBD2. V lost 4 bases and J lost 8; bases outside the gene matches: 2. Per the germline V gene, CDR1 is GTSNPN and CDR2 is SVGIG (reference sequence). The CDR3 extends over 12 amino acids. The CDR3 reads CAWTSGGSTQYF. The CDR3 region has the DNA TGTGCCTGGACTAGCGGGGGGTCTACGCAGTATTTT.

The chain couples TRBV20-1 to TRBJ2-3, with 12 bases identical to TRBD2. The J segment lost 7 bases and the V segment lost 6 bases, leaving 14 bases of the junction unmatched. Germline V gene data show CDR1 as DFQATT and CDR2 as SNEGSKA (reference sequence). CDR3 size: 16 residues. The CDR3 protein is CSATRWTSGKRNTQYF. The CDR3 coding sequence is TGCAGTGCCACAAGATGGACTAGCGGGAAGCGGAATACGCAGTATTTT.

In nucleotides, the CDR3 is TGTGCCAGCAGTTTAGGCCTGGCAGGGTATAACTATGGCTACACCTTC. Translated, it gives CASSLGLAGYNYGYTF. The rearrangement uses TRBV12-3 or TRBV12-4 and TRBJ1-2; TRBD1 might be the D (5 bases). The ends were cut back, 1 base at V and 1 base at J, with 13 bases in the middle. The CDR3 length is 16 residues.

This clonotype was counted ten times or more. This rearrangement joins TRBV21-1 to TRBJ2-4. TRBV21-1 is a pseudogene. This CDR3 is 11 amino acids long. CDR3 loop: CASSKEARQYF. In DNA form, the CDR3 reads TGTGCCAGCAGCAAAGAGGCCAGGCAGTACTTC.

The table lists this clonotype with a few counts. The chain couples TRBV9 to TRBJ1-1; D possibly corresponds to TRBD1 (6 bases). The V end was cut by 3 bases, the J end by 3 bases, with 12 bases between. The germline gives CDR1 SGDLS, CDR2 YYNGEE. CDR3 length: 14 amino acids. The CDR3 DNA is TGTGCCAGCAGCGCGACCCGACAGGACACTGAAGCTTTCTTT. This translates into CASSATRQDTEAFF.

This sequence joins TRBV12-3 or TRBV12-4 and TRBJ2-1; no clear D gene. Trimming took off 4 bases at V and 0 bases at J, with 7 bases between the two ends. This CDR3 has 14 amino acids. CDR3 in amino acids: CASSSDHSYNEQFF. CDR3 nucleotides: TGTGCCAGCAGTTCGGACCACTCCTACAATGAGCAGTTCTTC.

The chain couples TRBV2 to TRBJ2-7, with D hard to call. Germline V gene sequence: CDR1 SNHLY, CDR2 FYNNEI. The CDR3 covers 10 residues. V was cut by 6 bases and J by 7 bases, with 7 bases left in between. The CDR3 coding sequence is TGTGCCAGCAGGGCAGAAGAGCAGTACTTC. This sequence encodes CASRAEEQYF.